This T cell receptor beta chain was sequenced during a study of T cells in Graves' hyperthyroidism and ophthalmopathy (dated by TCRdb to about 2019). Turning to the overall study: Peripheral blood was collected at initial diagnosis, before any treatment. An independent validation cohort of about 19 hyperthyroidism patients and more than 15 patients who later progressed to ophthalmopathy tested prospective prediction of ophthalmopathy. Following sampling, methimazole starting at 30 mg daily was given to hyperthyroidism patients, and high-dose intravenous methylprednisolone was given to ophthalmopathy patients. Thyroid tissue and blood T-cell repertoires from about six Graves' hyperthyroidism patients were also compared in the study. The approximately 100 discovery patients were randomly divided into training and test sets at a 7:3 ratio. TCR V-J signatures able to tell the groups apart were searched for in a discovery cohort of 90 to 100 patients, of whom approximately 40 had Graves' ophthalmopathy and more than 55 had stable Graves' hyperthyroidism. The paper describes TCR Vbeta CDR3 sequencing of fewer than 150 peripheral blood samples, made up of some 40 ophthalmopathy patients, 70 to 75 hyperthyroidism patients and 17 progressor patients.

Results and caveats for the whole study, not just this receptor: In cross-validation, a model built on a 13 V-J signature told ophthalmopathy apart from stable hyperthyroidism with approximately 90% sensitivity and approximately 84% specificity, and in testing the same model reached 80%/75%. No statistical method was used to set the sample size in advance, and investigators knew the group allocation. In validation, progression to ophthalmopathy was predicted by the model with 70% to 71% sensitivity and 72% to 85% specificity, a median of 6.5 months before onset. Most expanded thyroid clonotypes (frequency above 0.001) were also detected in blood, suggesting blood repertoires may reflect thyroid immune responses.

This clonotype has only a few counts. The antigen this receptor binds is unknown. No base-level quality is on record; no much larger clone is a single base apart. Stable Graves' hyperthyroidism was defined as no progression to ophthalmopathy during 18 months of follow-up. The hyperthyroidism patients were between 18 and 65 years old and newly diagnosed, with a disease duration of less than 2 months. Patients with uncontrolled infections, other autoimmune diseases, pregnancy or lactation were excluded. Diagnoses relied on clinical symptoms, serum thyroxine and TRAb, thyroid ultrasound and orbital computed tomography. Ficoll-Paque density gradient centrifugation was used to isolate PBMCs from 8.5 to 10 ml of fresh peripheral blood. Total RNA was extracted using Trizol reagent, and RNA quality was assessed on an Agilent 2100 Bioanalyzer. The TCR beta CDR3 regions were amplified from RNA transcripts. A first-round RT-PCR of the TCR CDR3 used the HTBI primer set with the Qiagen OneStep RT-PCR kit. The libraries were constructed in a second round of multiplex PCR and then size-selected and purified. Libraries were sequenced paired-end with 100 bp reads on an Illumina HiSeq2000. In the source study's methods: SOAPnuke was used to process the raw data, throwing out any read that contained adapters or uncalled bases, had a mean Phred below 15, or lacked an exact constant-primer or identifier match. COPE v1.2.5 was used to merge the high-quality paired reads, and each unique nucleotide sequence was defined as a clonotype. MiTCR v1.1 was used to align clonotypes to the IMGT TRBV, TRBD and TRBJ reference segments. The analysis was restricted to V-J combinations with a frequency above 0.0001, which together covered 99% to 99.2% of the repertoires. The TCS score was defined as F50 (clonal expansion) divided by E x V (chaos), with BLOSUM62-based TCRdist calculated between CDR3 peptides within each V-J. Welch's t-statistics and random forest reduced around 550 V-J features to 10 to 15, which were used in a naive Bayes classifier (R e1071). The public reads were reprocessed in TCRdb via fastp at Q25 and MiXCR, keeping in-frame beta chains. Here each entry gathers all rows of one CDR3 protein and keeps the most common genes and DNA. The V and J calls come from TCRdb's annotation, not from the publication. The sample profile shows some 560,000 distinct CDR3 sequences; roughly 15% of them were found once. 14% of the sample lies in the top ten.

Clipping removes 0 bases from V and 3 bases from J, with 4 as the unmatched junction base count. The germline V gene sets CDR1 to SGHRS and CDR2 to YFSETQ. Measured from the cysteine to the phenylalanine, the CDR3 is 17 residues long. Solely the CDR3 DNA is kept, with 51 bases framed from the first base. This sequence was found in a woman in her forties with Graves' hyperthyroidism. The sample comprised blood. The sequence joins TRBV5-1 to TRBJ2-1, and TRBD2 aligns with 12 junction nucleotides. At the DNA level, the sequence is TGCGCCAGCAGCTTGGTAGGGGGACTAGCGGGCTACAATGAGCAGTTCTTC. This is translated as CASSLVGGLAGYNEQFF.